This TCR beta chain was sequenced during a study of blood T cell repertoires in COVID-19. On the study more broadly: Samples taken during acute and convalescent COVID-19 were collected in the United States, Italy and Spain. From T cells, B-cell-depleted T cells, or PBMCs came the material, which was cDNA or gDNA.

The germline V and J ends were trimmed by 0 bases and 5 bases, with 5 bases remaining between them. CDR1 and CDR2 from the germline V gene are SGHRS and YFSETQ. This CDR3 comprises 13 residues. Per the original methods: How many nucleated cells were present was estimated from reference gene primer amplification. TCRdb keeps only in-frame clones here, not all; method: immunoSEQ multiplex PCR. The V and J calls and clone size were taken over from that table, and D and trimming were inferred from the DNA. In the table there are about 210,000 clones, approximately 87% of which are singletons. The sequence was obtained from a woman aged 65 to 85 with acute or convalescent COVID-19. The chain employs TRBV5-1 and TRBJ2-2, with D unresolved. The sample taken for sequencing was peripheral blood. The CDR3 region has the DNA TGCGCCAGCAGCTTGGTTGTAACCGGGGAGCTGTTTTTT. Protein sequence: CASSLVVTGELFF. Combining the CDR3 with reference TRBV5-1 and TRBJ2-2 gives the whole variable domain KAGVTQTPRYLIKTRGQQVTLSCSPISGHRSVSWYQQTPGQGLQFLFEYFSETQRNKGNFPGRFSGRQFSNSRSEMNVSTLELGDSALYLCASSLVVTGELFFGEGSRLTVL.